This T cell receptor beta chain emerged from a study of blood T cell repertoires in COVID-19. The CDR3 is 15 residues long. With V trimmed by 4 bases and J by 4 bases, 9 bases remained unmatched. The germline V gene has CDR1 MGHRA and CDR2 YSYEKL. The table came from immunoSEQ multiplex PCR; TCRdb's copy has only in-frame clones and leaves some out. The top ten clones hold under 15% of a sample with 53,000 or so clones, approximately 80% of them seen once. The sequenced material came from peripheral blood. This clonotype was sampled from a human donor with active or convalescent COVID-19. The donor label of this sample is uncertain. V is TRBV4-1 and J is TRBJ2-5; TRBD1 agrees at 7 bases. The CDR3 protein is CASSPKRGQGETQYF. DNA of the CDR3: TGCGCCAGCAGCCCCAAAAGGGGGCAGGGAGAGACCCAGTACTTC.